This paragraph reports one TCR beta chain. The target antigen is unknown. Germline V lookup: CDR1 MNHEY, CDR2 SVGAGI. The V and J ends lost 8 bases and 3 bases, in that order; junction bases with no gene match: 13. This CDR3 has 15 residues. This sample stems from a study of cytomegalovirus exposure and HLA in healthy donors. Study conclusions and caveats: TCR beta chains numbering about 160 were designated cytomegalovirus-associated. Confirmation in vitro established that a few CMV-associated chains were specific for CMV antigens.

The donors belonged to the approximately 120-subject validation cohort, separate from the approximately 670-subject first cohort. TCRdb keeps only in-frame clones here, not all; method: immunoSEQ multiplex PCR. The sample holds 150,000 to 200,000 clones; around 90% are singletons and the top ten take 3%. The sequencing input was PBMCs. The V call is TRBV6-5, the J call TRBJ2-7; 7 bases align to TRBD1. This TCR came from a woman aged 18-30 years in good health and CMV-seropositive. Here the CDR3 DNA reads TGTGCCAGCCGAACAGGGGCTCAAAGGATCTACGAGCAGTACTTC. Amino acid sequence: CASRTGAQRIYEQYF.